Shown below are 11 T cell receptor beta chains from a single sample sequenced in a study of cytomegalovirus exposure and HLA in healthy donors. Repertoires were generated with immunoSEQ multiplex PCR, while TCRdb's copy carries only in-frame clones and drops some. The profile shows some 170,000 clones, approximately 90% of them singletons. The sequenced sample consisted of PBMCs. These receptors were collected from a woman in her 30s in good health and CMV-seronegative.

This clone was seen a handful of times. J is TRBJ1-1 and V is TRBV10-2; 7 nucleotides align to TRBD1. Germline V gives CDR1 WSHSY, CDR2 SAAADI. V lost 7 bases, J lost 1 base, and 3 bases stayed unmatched. The CDR3 is made up of 13 amino acids. CDR3 bases: TGCGCCAGCATGGGGACAGCGAACACTGAAGCTTTCTTT. It yields the protein CASMGTANTEAFF.

V and J are TRBV5-3 and TRBJ2-2; 7 bases agree with TRBD1. TRBV5-3 is known as an ORF, though its function is uncertain. Trimming at V came to 9 bases and at J to 3 bases, leaving 11 bases not matched to a gene. The CDR3 consists of 15 residues. The CDR3 protein is CATRDREPDTGELFF. The CDR3 DNA follows: TGTGCCACCCGAGACAGGGAGCCGGACACCGGGGAGCTGTTTTTT.

The V gene is TRBV2, the J gene TRBJ2-7, with TRBD2 matching 7 bases. This CDR3 is built from 14 residues. Trimming took 6 bases from V and 2 from J; bases not matched to a gene: 7. Germline V CDR1 and CDR2: SNHLY, FYNNEI. As DNA, the CDR3 is TGTGCCAGCAGACCGGGGGAGGGACCCTACGAGCAGTACTTC. It encodes CASRPGEGPYEQYF.

The chain uses TRBV9 and TRBJ2-7; 8 bases line up with TRBD1. There are 13 residues in the CDR3. CDR1 is SGDLS, CDR2 YYNGEE, per germline. The V segment lost 3 bases and the J segment 7 bases; nucleotides outside the gene matches: 6. CDR3 coding DNA: TGTGCCAGCAGCGGAGGACAGGGCGGGGAGCAGTACTTC. Encoded protein: CASSGGQGGEQYF.

V gene TRBV27 combines with J gene TRBJ1-3; D not certain. The CDR3 sequence is 13 residues long. Between the trimmed V and J ends, which lost 5 bases and 4 bases, there was a span of 9 bases. Germline V gene data show CDR1 as MNHEY and CDR2 as SMNVEV (reference sequence). CDR3 DNA: TGTGCCAGCAGTCCTAGACGAGGAAACACCATATATTTT. Translation gives CASSPRRGNTIYF.

The rearrangement links TRBV6-6 to TRBJ2-5, with 7 positions matching TRBD1. The CDR3 spans 14 residues. V lost 2 bases, J lost 2 bases, and 2 bases stayed unmatched. Germline values: CDR1 MNHNY, CDR2 SVGAGI (reference sequence). The CDR3 loop is CASSYLTGQETQYF. DNA of the CDR3: TGTGCCAGCAGTTACCTGACAGGGCAAGAGACCCAGTACTTC.

The V and J genes are TRBV7-9 and TRBJ2-7, with 7 bases fitting TRBD2. J lost 4 bases, V lost 2 bases, and 8 bases had no gene match. This CDR3 region has 15 residues. The germline gives CDR1 SEHNR, CDR2 FQNEAQ (reference sequence). The CDR3 is CASSLTSRGGYEQYF. The CDR3 DNA reads TGTGCCAGCAGCTTAACTTCTCGCGGGGGTTACGAGCAGTACTTC.

The chain recombines TRBV11-2 with TRBJ2-7; no reliable D call. This CDR3 region has 17 residues. CDR1 and CDR2 (germline): SGHAT, FQNNGV. Trimming removed 1 base at V and 0 bases at J, with 16 bases between. CDR3 sequence reads: CASSLVQTLAASYEQYF. The CDR3 region has the DNA TGTGCCAGCAGCTTAGTCCAGACTTTAGCCGCCTCCTACGAGCAGTACTTC.

V is TRBV5-6 and J is TRBJ1-2, with a weak D call TRBD1 (5 bases). Trimming pared 1 base from V and 3 bases from J, leaving 10 bases between. The CDR3 consists of 14 residues. CDR1 SGHDT and CDR2 YYEEEE come from the germline V gene. This CDR3 reads CASSLFRDDYGYTF. In nucleotides, the CDR3 is TGTGCCAGCAGCTTGTTCAGGGATGACTATGGCTACACCTTC.

The chain couples TRBV7-2 to TRBJ2-3; 14 positions agree with TRBD2. The germline CDR1 and CDR2 sequences are SGHTA and FQGNSA. The V gene end was trimmed by 7 bases and the J gene end by 8 bases; junction bases not matched to a gene: 8. This CDR3 is built from 15 residues. For the CDR3, the DNA is TGTGCCAGCACGGGACTAGCGGGGGCCCCGGGTACGCAGTATTTT. This gives the protein CASTGLAGAPGTQYF.

The rearrangement uses TRBV25-1 and TRBJ2-6; 8 bases match TRBD1. Germline CDR1 reads MGHDK; CDR2 reads SYGVNS. J lost 0 bases, V lost 2 bases, and 6 bases had no gene match. CDR3 length: 18 residues. The CDR3 DNA sequence: TGTGCCAGCAGTGAAGCGGGACAGGCAAGCTCTGGGGCCAACGTCCTGACTTTC. This sequence encodes CASSEAGQASSGANVLTF.